The TCR beta chain described here comes from a study of blood T cell repertoires in COVID-19. Whole-study context: The origin of the acute and convalescent COVID-19 samples was the United States, Italy and Spain. In each case, the material was cDNA or gDNA derived from T cells, B-cell-depleted T cells, or PBMCs.

V trimming: 1 base; J trimming: 4 bases; junction bases outside the gene matches: 10. Germline values: CDR1 SEHNR, CDR2 FQNEAQ (reference sequence). This CDR3 contains 16 residues. In the study's own analysis: Reference gene primer amplification in the assay estimated nucleated cell counts. Profiling relied on immunoSEQ multiplex PCR, and the TCRdb table lists in-frame clones only, not all of them. From that table come the V and J calls and clone size; the DNA was used to work out D and trimming. The table records 100,000 to 150,000 clones, 84% of them present only once. The material sequenced was peripheral blood. This TCR was sampled from a woman aged 25 to 39 who had recovered from COVID-19. The chain recombines TRBV7-9 with TRBJ2-7; 7 bases are a match to TRBD2. The CDR3 sequence is CASSLGGGIGHYEQYF. Here the CDR3 DNA reads TGTGCCAGCAGCTTAGGGGGAGGGATCGGACATTACGAGCAGTACTTC.